Listed below are T cell receptor beta chains from one sample, sequenced in a study of OX40 agonist ivuxolimab in advanced cancers. Using immunoSEQ multiplex PCR, the repertoire was profiled, and TCRdb retains in-frame clones only, with some absent. The table includes tens of thousands of clones, 91% detected once. Material: CD4+ or CD8+ T cells sorted from blood, obtained in a trial of the OX40 agonist ivuxolimab. These receptor sequences come from an adult with an advanced solid tumor such as melanoma, head and neck, liver or kidney cancer. CDR3s include the opening cysteine and the closing phenylalanine or tryptophan. The D gene is left open where the match is weak. Expanded clones are given a class, and other clones once, few, many or no size at all.

. TRBJ2-1 . TRBV9 CASSVFGSDNEQFF TGTGCCAGCAGCGTGTTTGGATCAGACAATGAGCAGTTCTTC
. TRBJ2-3 TRBD2 TRBV11-2 CASSRLAGVDTQYF TGTGCCAGCAGCCGACTAGCGGGAGTGGATACGCAGTATTTT
. TRBJ1-2 TRBD1 TRBV15 CATSFAQGAYYGYTF TGTGCCACCAGCTTTGCACAGGGGGCGTACTATGGCTACACCTTC
. TRBJ2-4 TRBD2 TRBV10-3 CAISGGLLAGRSIAKNIQYF TGTGCCATCAGTGGGGGACTACTAGCGGGAAGGTCCATCGCCAAAAACATTCAGTACTTC
. TRBJ2-3 . TRBV9 CASSLSPGGSSTDTQYF TGTGCCAGCAGCCTCTCCCCCGGGGGATCAAGTACAGATACGCAGTATTTT
. TRBJ2-2 TRBD1 TRBV27 CASSPIKGAPNTGELFF TGTGCCAGCAGCCCCATAAAGGGGGCGCCCAACACCGGGGAGCTGTTTTTT
once TRBJ2-1 . TRBV27 CASSGGDGIYNEQFF TGTGCCAGCAGTGGAGGGGACGGGATTTACAATGAGCAGTTCTTC
. TRBJ2-2 . TRBV29-1 CSVADEARNTGELFF TGCAGCGTTGCCGACGAGGCACGGAACACCGGGGAGCTGTTTTTT
. TRBJ1-1 . TRBV14 CASSQDGDLNTEAFF TGTGCCAGCAGCCAAGATGGGGACTTGAACACTGAAGCTTTCTTT
. TRBJ2-5 . TRBV29-1 CSAVRQEMTGLHLQETQYF TGCAGCGCCGTCCGACAGGAGATGACTGGATTACACCTCCAAGAGACCCAGTACTTC
. TRBJ1-2 . TRBV29-1 CSVDESVPNYGYTF TGCAGCGTTGATGAATCAGTTCCTAACTATGGCTACACCTTC
. TRBJ2-7 . TRBV6-6 CASSYSSHYEQYF TGTGCCAGCAGTTACTCTTCCCACTACGAGCAGTACTTC
. TRBJ1-1 . TRBV27 CASSLSFGNTEAFF TGTGCCAGCAGTTTATCTTTCGGGAACACTGAAGCTTTCTTT
once TRBJ1-4 . TRBV19 CASTTGSTNEKLFF TGTGCCAGTACCACCGGTTCAACTAATGAAAAACTGTTTTTT
. TRBJ1-3 TRBD1 TRBV29-1 CSVGQGNTIYF TGCAGCGTGGGACAGGGAAACACCATATATTTT
. TRBJ1-2 TRBD1 TRBV6-6 CASSYSGTGTYGYTF TGTGCCAGCAGTTACTCAGGGACAGGGACCTATGGCTACACCTTC
. TRBJ2-1 . TRBV29-1 CSVEGGVGSSYNEQFF TGCAGCGTTGAAGGAGGTGTAGGGAGCTCCTACAATGAGCAGTTCTTC
. TRBJ1-2 . TRBV6-1 CASSEVGLF TGTGCCAGCAGTGAAGTAGGGCTCTTC
. TRBJ1-2 . TRBV27 CASSPDGSYGYTF TGTGCCAGCAGCCCTGACGGATCCTATGGCTACACCTTC
. TRBJ2-1 . TRBV6-6 CASSYYGREQFF TGTGCCAGCAGTTACTATGGTAGGGAGCAGTTCTTC
once TRBJ2-1 . TRBV4-1 CASSQVRTIYNEQFF TGCGCCAGCAGCCAAGTTCGGACGATCTACAATGAGCAGTTCTTC
. TRBJ1-1 . TRBV7-9 CASSLGASTEAFF TGTGCCAGCAGCTTAGGGGCGAGTACTGAAGCTTTCTTT
. TRBJ1-6 . TRBV4-3 CASSQVTADSPLHF TGCGCCAGCAGCCAAGTGACAGCGGATTCACCCCTCCACTTT
few TRBJ2-7 TRBD2 TRBV15 CATSRVGGEGSEQYF TGTGCCACCAGCAGAGTTGGTGGGGAGGGAAGCGAGCAGTACTTC
. TRBJ1-5 TRBD1 TRBV27 CASTQTGGNQPQHF TGTGCCAGCACCCAGACAGGGGGTAATCAGCCCCAGCATTTT
once TRBJ2-7 TRBD1 TRBV29-1 CSVELLGQGTYEQYF TGCAGCGTTGAATTATTGGGACAGGGGACCTACGAGCAGTACTTC
. TRBJ2-5 TRBD2 TRBV5-1 CASSGLAGGLETQYF TGCGCCAGCAGCGGACTAGCGGGGGGGTTGGAGACCCAGTACTTC